This record looks at one TCR beta chain sequence and its context. Its antigen remains unidentified. Per-nucleotide qualities are absent, and no much larger clonotype sits a single base away. This specimen belongs to a study of Ad26.COV2.S vaccination and SARS-CoV-2 variants (dated by TCRdb to the early 2020s). Some background on the complete study: Donors in the vaccine arm were drawn from COV1001, a multicentre, randomized, double-blind, placebo-controlled phase I-IIa trial testing Ad26.COV2.S in healthy adults. Blinding of investigators to trial group allocation was maintained during experiments and outcome assessment. The specificity and breadth of SARS-CoV-2-reactive T cell receptors after Ad26.COV2.S vaccination were assessed by TCRbeta repertoire sequencing. Ad26.COV2.S was given intramuscularly at 5x10^10 or 1x10^11 viral particles, as a single shot or as two shots 56 days apart. A total of 32 samples were included in the TCR-sequenced set, comprising roughly 19 Ad26.COV2.S vaccine recipients, 5 placebo recipients and 8 SARS-CoV-2 convalescent individuals. Trial participants were randomized into five groups of five: low-dose or high-dose Ad26.COV2.S given once or twice, or placebo on both occasions.

Per the germline V gene, LGHNA is the CDR1 and YSLEER is the CDR2. Relative to germline, V is missing 0 bases and J is missing 1 base, with 6 bases of the junction outside any gene match. The CDR3 goes from the cysteine to the phenylalanine over 18 residues. The entry retains the CDR3 DNA only, 54 bases that are in frame from base 1. The treatment or condition label here, explained by the study, means: around 19 received Ad26.COV2.S at low or high dose, single or two shots; about five received placebo; per-sample allocation not given. Repertoires of vaccine and placebo recipients were sequenced from samples collected on day 63 after the first injection. Cohort 1b enrolled some 25 adults aged 18-55 years at a single site in Boston, USA, between 29 July and 7 August 2020. As a vaccine, Ad26.COV2.S was a replication-incompetent adenovirus type 26 vector that expressed a prefusion-stabilized SARS-CoV-2 spike protein derived from the original Wuhan strain.

TCRbeta CDR3 regions were sequenced with the immunoSEQ Assay. After extraction, genomic DNA underwent amplification by bias-controlled multiplex PCR, followed by high-throughput sequencing. Concerning the study's data processing: Collapsing and filtering of sequences were performed to quantify the absolute abundance of each unique TCRbeta CDR3 region. T cell fraction was estimated by normalizing TCRbeta template counts to usable DNA, with usable DNA measured through amplification of reference genes found in all nucleated cells. Repertoire TCRs were annotated as SARS-CoV-2-specific by exact matching of V gene, CDR3 amino acid sequence and J gene to a known reactive TCR set. The reference SARS-CoV-2 TCR set was derived from MIRA and filtered for enrichment in COVID-19-positive ImmuneCODE repertoires, a step that removed public or cross-reactive TCRs. Based on the MIRA antigens, annotated TCRs were further analysed at the level of specific ORF or position within ORF. Depth was the summed frequency of annotated unique rearrangements, while breadth was defined as annotated unique rearrangements over total unique productive rearrangements. TCR breadth was compared between groups using two-sided Wilcoxon rank-sum tests. The source is immuneACCESS, and TCRdb retained only in-frame sequences with V and J called. Part of the clones is not carried over; for the studies checked, unresolved V genes explain less than half of this, and the remainder is unexplained. That table furnishes V, J and clone size, whereas the DNA furnished D and trimming. For this sample the table gives over 400,000 clones, of which about nine tenths were detected only once. The top ten clones comprise over 1.5% of the sample.

The study at large found these results: Substantial breadth of spike-specific CD8+ and CD4+ T cell responses was reported after vaccination. It was noted by the authors that total T cell responses may have been underestimated by the TCR breadth and depth analyses. The study was not powered for comparison of responses between vaccine doses or regimens. Compared with placebo recipients, Ad26.COV2.S recipients showed higher spike-specific TCR breadth (P = 0.0014). Vaccine and placebo recipients had comparable non-spike TCR breadth, which fits with the vaccine containing only spike.

The specimen was peripheral blood, collected in a trial of Ad26.COV2.S vaccine versus placebo. The clonotype comes from a person between 18 and 60 years old who received the Ad26.COV2.S COVID-19 vaccine or a placebo. The chain is made from TRBV4-3 and TRBJ2-4; 10 central bases correspond to TRBD1. The CDR3 reads as follows: CASSQETGGVGAKNIQYF. The nucleotide sequence is given as TGCGCCAGCAGCCAAGAGACAGGGGGCGTTGGGGCCAAAAACATTCAGTACTTC.